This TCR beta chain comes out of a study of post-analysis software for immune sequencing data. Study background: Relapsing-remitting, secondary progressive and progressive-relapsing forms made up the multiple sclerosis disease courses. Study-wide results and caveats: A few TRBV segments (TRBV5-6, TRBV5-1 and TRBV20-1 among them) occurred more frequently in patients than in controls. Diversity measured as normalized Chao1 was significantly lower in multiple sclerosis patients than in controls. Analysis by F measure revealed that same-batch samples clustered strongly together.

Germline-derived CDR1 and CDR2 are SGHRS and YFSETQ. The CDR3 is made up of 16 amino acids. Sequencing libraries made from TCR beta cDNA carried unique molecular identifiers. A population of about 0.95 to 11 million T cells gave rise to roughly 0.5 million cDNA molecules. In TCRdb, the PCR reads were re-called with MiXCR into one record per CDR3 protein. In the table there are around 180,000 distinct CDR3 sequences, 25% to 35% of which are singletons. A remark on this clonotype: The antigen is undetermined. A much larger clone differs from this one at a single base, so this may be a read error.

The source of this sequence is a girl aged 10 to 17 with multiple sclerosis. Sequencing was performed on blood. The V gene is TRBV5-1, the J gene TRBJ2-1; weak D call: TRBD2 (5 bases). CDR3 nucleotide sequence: TGCGCCAGCAGCTTGGGGGTGGGAGCTACCTACAATGAGCAGGTCTTC. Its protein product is CASSLGVGATYNEQVF.